A single sample is the source of the 22 T cell receptor beta chains below, sequenced in a study of T cells in Graves' hyperthyroidism and ophthalmopathy. Amplification yielded TCR beta CDR3 regions, with RNA transcripts as the source. The HTBI set primed first-round TCR CDR3 RT-PCR. A single record per CDR3 protein comes from TCRdb applying MiXCR to the multiplex PCR reads. The data contain about 340,000 distinct CDR3 sequences, 21% of them seen just once; the ten biggest clones take up 50%. Source material: blood. These receptors came from a woman in her forties or fifties with Graves' hyperthyroidism.

This clonotype was counted at least ten times. V is TRBV6-1 and J is TRBJ1-1; 7 nucleotides line up with TRBD1. CDR1 and CDR2 (germline): MNHNS, SASEGT. This CDR3 region has 12 residues. The ends lost 8 bases at V and 5 bases at J; junction bases unmatched: 5. In DNA form, the CDR3 reads TGTGCCAGCGGAGGACAGGCGACTGAAGCTTTCTTT. It translates to CASGGQATEAFF.

This clonotype was counted once. The chain links TRBV2 to TRBJ2-4; TRBD2 aligns across 7 bases. The CDR3 is made up of 15 amino acids. CDR1 and CDR2 (germline): SNHLY, FYNNEI. The V and J ends lost 6 bases and 7 bases, in that order; junction bases with no gene match: 12. CDR3 DNA: TGTGCCAGCAGACGGGTAGGACTAGTTCAGAACATTCAGTACTTC. It is translated as CASRRVGLVQNIQYF.

The chain recombines TRBV7-9 with TRBJ2-2, with D perhaps matching TRBD2 (6 bases). There are 13 residues in the CDR3. Germline CDR1 is SEHNR and CDR2 is FQNEAQ (reference sequence). The V and J ends lost 5 bases and 7 bases respectively, with 11 bases between them. The CDR3, as DNA: TGTGCCAGCAGCCCCACAGCGGGCGGGGAGCTGTTTTTT. Translating it yields CASSPTAGGELFF.

This clonotype has at least ten counts. This chain connects TRBV29-1 to TRBJ1-1; D gene ambiguous. The CDR3 has 11 amino acids. V was clipped by 7 bases and J by 3 bases, with 9 bases between them. CDR1 SQVTM and CDR2 ANQGSEA come from the germline V gene. DNA for the CDR3: TGCAGCGGGGTGGAGGACACTGAAGCTTTCTTT. Residues: CSGVEDTEAFF.

This clonotype was found once. The junction and the germline gene differ at one end; a read error may be behind it. The V gene is TRBV27, the J gene TRBJ2-2; D ambiguous. Per the germline V gene, CDR1 is MNHEY and CDR2 is SMNVEV (reference sequence). The CDR3 covers 13 residues. For the CDR3, the DNA is TGTACCAGCAGTTTAGGATATACCGGGGAGCTGTTTTTT. Translated: CTSSLGYTGELFF.

This clonotype was seen repeatedly, ten times or more. The J gene is TRBJ2-3, the V gene TRBV5-1; D gene ambiguous. The length of the CDR3 is 15 residues. The V end lost 4 bases, the J end lost 3 bases, and 15 bases lay between the germline ends. Germline loops: CDR1 SGHRS, CDR2 YFSETQ. The CDR3 is CASSPPDGATDTQYF. The CDR3 DNA sequence: TGCGCCAGCAGCCCGCCGGACGGAGCAACAGATACGCAGTATTTT.

This clonotype was counted ten times or more. V usage is TRBV2 and J usage is TRBJ1-6; possibly TRBD1 for D (5 bases). The germline V and J ends were trimmed by 7 bases and 7 bases, with 14 bases remaining between them. Germline CDR1 and CDR2: SNHLY and FYNNEI. This CDR3 contains 14 residues. CDR3 in amino acids: CASIRDASNSPLHF. CDR3 coding DNA: TGTGCCAGCATCCGGGACGCATCAAATTCACCCCTCCACTTT.

This clonotype was counted ten times or more. The CDR3 sequence is CASSQGGPAGDTQYF. CDR3 DNA sequence: TGTGCCAGCAGCCAGGGCGGTCCCGCTGGAGATACGCAGTATTTT. The chain has TRBV28 and TRBJ2-3, with D perhaps matching TRBD1 (5 bases). CDR1 is MDHEN and CDR2 is SYDVKM in the germline V gene. The CDR3 is 15 residues long. V was clipped by 6 bases and J by 5 bases, with 18 bases between them.

A remark on this clonotype: One base away lies a much larger clone, so this may be a sequencing read error. The rearrangement links TRBV12-3 or TRBV12-4 to TRBJ1-2, with D unresolved. This CDR3 is 17 amino acids long. The CDR3 sequence: CAGSLYLKGGSNYGYTF. CDR3 DNA sequence: TGTGCCGGCAGTTTATATCTAAAGGGAGGCAGCAACTATGGCTACACCTTC.

This clonotype has a handful of counts. J is TRBJ2-5 and V is TRBV5-6; D gene uncertain. Trimming took 4 bases from V and 1 from J, leaving 14 bases between them. The germline gives CDR1 SGHDT, CDR2 YYEEEE. CDR3 length equals 15 residues. The CDR3 region is CASSPDTRSQETQYF. The CDR3 bases are TGTGCCAGCAGCCCAGATACCCGTTCCCAAGAGACCCAGTACTTC.

This clonotype was seen at least ten times. This chain connects TRBV2 to TRBJ1-2, with D unresolved. This CDR3 contains 13 residues. V was shortened by 5 bases and J by 2 bases, with 9 bases between the two germline ends. Germline-derived CDR1 and CDR2 are SNHLY and FYNNEI. CDR3 nucleotide sequence: TGTGCCAGCAGTATCACAGAGAACTATGGCTACACCTTC. Translation gives CASSITENYGYTF. The entire variable domain, with the rest obtained from reference TRBV2 and TRBJ1-2, is as follows: EPEVTQTPSHQVTQMGQEVILRCVPISNHLYFYWYRQILGQKVEFLVSFYNNEISEKSEIFDDQFSVERPDGSNFTLKIRSTKLEDSAMYFCASSITENYGYTFGSGTRLTVV.

Remarks on this clonotype: The junction shows a germline mismatch at one end, possibly a read error. This chain connects TRBV9 to TRBJ2-2, with TRBD2 matching over 12 bases. The CDR3 has 17 residues. Per germline, CDR1 SGDLS and CDR2 YYNGEE. This CDR3 reads CASSVAPSGRAGGGLFF. As DNA, the CDR3 is TGTGCCAGCAGCGTAGCTCCTAGCGGGAGGGCCGGCGGGGGGCTGTTTTTT.

This clonotype was recorded at least ten times. The chain carries TRBV18 and TRBJ2-7; TRBD2 agrees at 11 bases. The V and J ends lost 4 bases and 2 bases, in that order; junction bases with no gene match: 4. Germline lookup yields CDR1 KGHSH and CDR2 LQKENI. CDR3 length equals 15 residues. The CDR3 nucleotides are TGTGCCAGCTCACACGGGACTAGCGGTGCCTACGAGCAGTACTTC. This sequence encodes CASSHGTSGAYEQYF.

At least ten counts were recorded for this clonotype. The chain is built from TRBV20-1 and TRBJ2-1; D is possibly TRBD2 (5 bases). Trimming cost V 6 bases and J 5 bases, with 14 bases left between them. The CDR3 has 13 amino acids. CDR1 and CDR2 from the germline V gene are DFQATT and SNEGSKA (reference sequence). CDR3 in amino acids: CSAEKLADNEQFF. The CDR3 nucleotides are TGCAGTGCCGAGAAGCTAGCAGACAATGAGCAGTTCTTC.

Many counts were recorded for this clonotype. The chain couples TRBV5-6 to TRBJ2-7; TRBD2 is a possible D gene (8 bases). V lost 2 bases, J lost 6 bases, and 15 bases lay in between. Germline CDR1 SGHDT, CDR2 YYEEEE. The CDR3 consists of 14 residues. The CDR3 region is CASSFSGGLGEQYF. In DNA form, the CDR3 reads TGTGCCAGCAGCTTTTCAGGGGGACTAGGCGAGCAGTACTTC.

At least ten counts were recorded for this clonotype. The rearrangement joins TRBV6-5 to TRBJ2-5; D could derive from TRBD1 or TRBD2 (5 bases each). Germline CDR1 is MNHEY and CDR2 is SVGAGI. The CDR3 has 15 residues. Between the trimmed V and J ends, which lost 2 bases and 1 base, there was a span of 11 bases. The CDR3 DNA reads TGTGCCAGCAGTTACCGGGACGGAATCCAAGAGACCCAGTACTTC. Protein product: CASSYRDGIQETQYF.

V usage is TRBV9 and J usage is TRBJ2-5, with D maybe TRBD1 (5 bases). Trimming removed 1 base at V and 4 bases at J, with 11 bases between. Germline values: CDR1 SGDLS, CDR2 YYNGEE. CDR3 size: 14 residues. The CDR3 DNA follows: TGTGCCAGCAGCGTACTACCAGGGTCAGAGACCCAGTACTTC. Its protein product is CASSVLPGSETQYF. Drawing the rest from reference TRBV9 and TRBJ2-5, the complete variable domain is DSGVTQTPKHLITATGQRVTLRCSPRSGDLSVYWYQQSLDQGLQFLIQYYNGEERAKGNILERFSAQQFPDLHSELNLSSLELGDSALYFCASSVLPGSETQYFGPGTRLLVL.

This clonotype was recorded many times. The V gene is TRBV29-1, the J gene TRBJ1-1; the D is unclear. This CDR3 has 13 residues. CDR1 and CDR2 (germline): SQVTM, ANQGSEA. Trimming removed 7 bases at V and 0 bases at J, with 12 bases between. CDR3 in DNA: TGCAGCGCAAGGCGGGCAGTGAACACTGAAGCTTTCTTT. Protein sequence: CSARRAVNTEAFF.

This clonotype has ten or more counts. This sequence joins TRBV7-6 and TRBJ2-2; D is unclear. Per germline, CDR1 SGHVS and CDR2 FNYEAQ. This CDR3 has 15 amino acids. V lost 5 bases, J lost 2 bases, and 12 bases lay in between. The chain's CDR3 is CASSPIGFNTGELFF. CDR3 nucleotide sequence: TGTGCCAGCAGCCCAATAGGTTTCAACACCGGGGAGCTGTTTTTT.

This clonotype was observed a few times. The chain joins TRBV6-1 to TRBJ2-7; D unresolved. The germline V gene has CDR1 MNHNS and CDR2 SASEGT. Deletions cut 10 bases from V and 5 bases from J, with 9 bases between. CDR3 length: 10 residues. The CDR3 loop reads CATLKNEQYF. CDR3 DNA: TGTGCCACCCTCAAGAACGAGCAGTACTTC.

The gene calls are TRBV11-2 and TRBJ2-7, with TRBD2 identical over 10 bases. The J call is doubtful: the DNA matches TRBJ2-1 better. CDR3 length equals 15 residues. The V gene's germline CDR1 is SGHAT and CDR2 FQNNGV. The CDR3: CASSLGLAGVYEQFF. The CDR3 bases are TGTGCCAGCAGCTTAGGGCTAGCGGGAGTTTACGAGCAGTTCTTC.

This clonotype was detected ten times or more. CDR3 in DNA: TGTGCCAGCAGTTACACGGGGAAACAGCCCCAGCATTTT. This translates into CASSYTGKQPQHF. This rearrangement joins TRBV6-6 to TRBJ1-5; D remains ambiguous. V gave up 2 bases and J gave up 7 bases, with 9 bases separating them. This CDR3 has 13 residues. Germline V gene lookup returns CDR1 MNHNY and CDR2 SVGAGI (reference sequence).